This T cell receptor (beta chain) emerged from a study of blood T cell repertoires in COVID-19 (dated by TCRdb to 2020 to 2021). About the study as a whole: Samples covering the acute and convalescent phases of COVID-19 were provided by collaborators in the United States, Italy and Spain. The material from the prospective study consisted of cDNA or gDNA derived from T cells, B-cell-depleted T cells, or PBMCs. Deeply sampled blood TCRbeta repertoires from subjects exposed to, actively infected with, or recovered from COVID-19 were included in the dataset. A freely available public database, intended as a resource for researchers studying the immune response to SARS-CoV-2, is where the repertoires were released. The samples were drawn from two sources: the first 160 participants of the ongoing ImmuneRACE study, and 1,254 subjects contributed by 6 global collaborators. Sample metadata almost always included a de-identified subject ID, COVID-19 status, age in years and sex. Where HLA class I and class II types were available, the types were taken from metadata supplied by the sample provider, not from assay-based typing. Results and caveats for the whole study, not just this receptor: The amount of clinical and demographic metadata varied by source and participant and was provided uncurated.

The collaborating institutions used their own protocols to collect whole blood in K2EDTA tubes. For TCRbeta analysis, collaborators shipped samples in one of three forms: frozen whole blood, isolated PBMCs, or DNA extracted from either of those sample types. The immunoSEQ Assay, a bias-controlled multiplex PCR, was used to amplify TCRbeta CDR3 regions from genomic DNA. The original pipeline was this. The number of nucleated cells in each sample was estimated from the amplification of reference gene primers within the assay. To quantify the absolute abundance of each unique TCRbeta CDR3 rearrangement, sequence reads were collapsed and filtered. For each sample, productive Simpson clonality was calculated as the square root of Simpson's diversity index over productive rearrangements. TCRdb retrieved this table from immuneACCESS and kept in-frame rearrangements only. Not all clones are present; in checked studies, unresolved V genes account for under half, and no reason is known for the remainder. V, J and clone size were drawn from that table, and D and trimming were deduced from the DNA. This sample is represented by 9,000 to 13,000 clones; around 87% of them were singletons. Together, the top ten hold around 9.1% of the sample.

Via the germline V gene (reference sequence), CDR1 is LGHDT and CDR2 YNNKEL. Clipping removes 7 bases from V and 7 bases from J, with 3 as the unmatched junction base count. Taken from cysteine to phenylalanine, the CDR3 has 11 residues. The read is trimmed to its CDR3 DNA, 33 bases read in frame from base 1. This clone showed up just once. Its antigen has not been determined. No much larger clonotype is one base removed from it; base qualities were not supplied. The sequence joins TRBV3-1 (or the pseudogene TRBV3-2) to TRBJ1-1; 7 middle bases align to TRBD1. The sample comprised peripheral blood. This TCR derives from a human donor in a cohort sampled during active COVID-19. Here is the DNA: TGTGCCAGCACCCGACAGGGTGAAGCTTTCTTT. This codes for CASTRQGEAFF.